Presented here are 28 T cell receptor beta chains from one specimen sequenced in a study of OX40 agonist ivuxolimab in advanced cancers. Some clones are missing from TCRdb's copy, which holds only in-frame ones; the method was immunoSEQ multiplex PCR. Among some 42,000 clones listed, about 82% were seen once. The material was CD4+ or CD8+ T cells sorted from blood, obtained in a trial of the OX40 agonist ivuxolimab. Receptors were obtained from an adult with an advanced solid tumor such as melanoma, head and neck, liver or kidney cancer.

This chain uses TRBV2 with TRBJ1-1, with TRBD1 as a possible D gene (5 bases). The V gene's germline CDR1 is SNHLY and CDR2 FYNNEI. Trimming shortened V by 4 bases and J by 0 bases, and 15 bases separated the two germline ends. This CDR3 is built from 16 residues. The CDR3 bases are TGTGCCAGCAGTGGATTGGGGAGACAGATGAACACTGAAGCTTTCTTT. The encoded protein is CASSGLGRQMNTEAFF.

This chain connects TRBV7-8 to TRBJ1-1; D is unclear. Germline-derived CDR1 and CDR2 are SGHVS and FQNEAQ. This CDR3 comprises 12 residues. Trimming took 1 base from V and 3 from J, leaving 3 bases between them. Here the CDR3 reads CASSLGYTEAFF. CDR3 coding DNA: TGTGCCAGCAGCTTAGGCTACACTGAAGCTTTCTTT.

The CDR3 loop reads CASSFQGASGNTIYF. CDR3 sequence (DNA): TGTGCCAGCAGCTTTCAGGGGGCCTCTGGAAACACCATATATTTT. The chain uses TRBV5-4 and TRBJ1-3; 8 nucleotides agree with TRBD1. Looked up from germline, CDR1 is SGHNT and CDR2 is YYREEE (reference sequence). Trimming took 2 bases from V and 0 from J; bases not matched to a gene: 1. The CDR3 sequence is 15 residues long.

The chain employs TRBV6-6 and TRBJ2-3; D is possibly TRBD1 (6 bases). From germline, CDR1 is MNHNY and CDR2 SVGAGI (reference sequence). The length of the CDR3 is 15 residues. V lost 4 bases, J lost 2 bases, and 13 bases lay in between. CDR3 in amino acids: CASSSWQGPTDTQYF. CDR3 sequence (DNA): TGTGCCAGCAGTTCCTGGCAGGGGCCCACAGATACGCAGTATTTT.

The rearrangement uses TRBV11-2 and TRBJ2-5; D gene uncertain. The V gene's germline CDR1 is SGHAT and CDR2 FQNNGV. The CDR3 runs to 11 residues. V was trimmed by 5 bases and J by 4 bases, leaving 5 bases between them. The CDR3 nucleotides read TGTGCCAGCAGCCCCGCAGAGACCCAGTACTTC. It yields the protein CASSPAETQYF.

A note on this clone: The junction differs from germline at one of its ends, possibly a read error. This specimen includes other DNA sequences encoding the same CDR3. This chain links TRBV7-2 with TRBJ2-1; 8 bases map to TRBD2. The CDR3 has 14 residues. In germline, CDR1 is SGHTA, CDR2 FQGNSA. The CDR3 here is CASSLTGGANEQFF. In DNA, the CDR3 is TGTGCCAGCAGCCTAACCGGGGGGGCCAATGAACAGTTCTTC.

The chain combines TRBV4-3 with TRBJ2-1; no reliable D call. Trimming pared 4 bases from V and 5 bases from J, leaving 6 bases between. The CDR3 contains 12 residues. The germline gives CDR1 LGHNA, CDR2 YSLEER. The CDR3 nucleotides read TGCGCCAGCAGCCCAGGTCACAATGAGCAGTTCTTC. Protein sequence: CASSPGHNEQFF.

The gene calls are TRBV27 and TRBJ2-7, with D perhaps matching TRBD1 (6 bases). Germline V gene lookup returns CDR1 MNHEY and CDR2 SMNVEV (reference sequence). The CDR3 sequence is 16 residues long. V dropped 6 bases and J dropped 3 bases, with 21 bases sitting between them. CDR3 coding DNA: TGTGCCAGCAGCCTAACCGGGACATCCCCGGACTACGAGCAGTACTTC. It is translated as CASSLTGTSPDYEQYF.

V and J are TRBV19 and TRBJ2-1; D might be TRBD2 (6 bases). Trimming removed 1 base from V and 6 bases from J, with 10 bases in between. The CDR3 has 14 amino acids. Per the germline V gene, CDR1 is LNHDA and CDR2 is SQIVND (reference sequence). Here the CDR3 DNA reads TGTGCCAGTAGTATAGCGGCGGGAAGCAATGAGCAGTTCTTC. As protein: CASSIAAGSNEQFF.

The rearrangement joins TRBV12-1 to TRBJ2-4; the DNA was not used to check the table's D call, TRBD1. TRBV12-1 constitutes a pseudogene. The CDR3 is 14 amino acids. In nucleotides, the CDR3 is TGTGCCAGCAGCCCCAGCAGGGGGGAAAACATTCAGTACTTC. It is translated as CASSPSRGENIQYF.

J is TRBJ1-1 and V is TRBV5-6, with D unresolved. Germline V CDR1 and CDR2: SGHDT, YYEEEE. V gave up 6 bases and J gave up 2 bases, with 14 bases separating them. CDR3 length equals 14 residues. The CDR3 reads CASTSGLVNTEAFF. Written as DNA, the CDR3 is TGTGCCAGCACCAGCGGACTGGTTAACACTGAAGCTTTCTTT. The full variable domain, with the rest looked up from reference TRBV5-6 and TRBJ1-1, is DAGVTQSPTHLIKTRGQQVTLRCSPKSGHDTVSWYQQALGQGPQFIFQYYEEEERQRGNFPDRFSGHQFPNYSSELNVNALLLGDSALYLCASTSGLVNTEAFFGQGTRLTVV.

The chain has TRBV30 and TRBJ2-7; D gene ambiguous. This CDR3 spans 12 amino acids. V was trimmed by 0 bases and J by 1 base, leaving 4 bases between them. Germline lookup yields CDR1 GTSNPN and CDR2 SVGIG (reference sequence). CDR3 amino acids: CAWSVLSYEQYF. The CDR3 region has the DNA TGTGCCTGGAGTGTTCTTTCCTACGAGCAGTACTTC.

V is TRBV11-2 and J is TRBJ2-1; TRBD1 matches at 10 bases. The CDR3 has 17 residues. The trim removed 5 bases at V and 1 base at J, leaving 8 bases unmatched. The germline V gene encodes CDR1 SGHAT and CDR2 FQNNGV. The DNA for the CDR3 is TGTGCCAGCAGCCATACCCGGACAGGGGGTTCCTACAATGAGCAGTTCTTC. This gives the protein CASSHTRTGGSYNEQFF.

This chain links TRBV7-9 with TRBJ1-1; a possible D gene is TRBD1 (6 bases). The ends were cut back, 8 bases at V and 6 bases at J, with 19 bases in the middle. The V gene's germline CDR1 is SEHNR and CDR2 FQNEAQ (reference sequence). The CDR3 contains 14 residues. CDR3 loop: CASSSRGGRPEAFF. In DNA form, the CDR3 reads TGTGCCAGCTCTTCCCGGGGGGGGCGGCCTGAAGCTTTCTTT. Based on the CDR3 plus reference TRBV7-9 and TRBJ1-1, the full variable domain is DTGVSQNPRHKITKRGQNVTFRCDPISEHNRLYWYRQTLGQGPEFLTYFQNEAQLEKSRLLSDRFSAERPKGSFSTLEIQRTEQGDSAMYLCASSSRGGRPEAFFGQGTRLTVV.

This chain joins TRBV5-5 and TRBJ1-5, with unresolved D. There are 15 residues in the CDR3. Trimming removed 1 base from V and 0 bases from J, with 8 bases in between. Germline V gene lookup returns CDR1 SGHKS and CDR2 YYEKEE (reference sequence). The CDR3 DNA follows: TGTGCCAGCAGCTTGCAGGATTATAGCAATCAGCCCCAGCATTTT. It is translated as CASSLQDYSNQPQHF.

The chain couples TRBV5-6 to TRBJ1-4; 8 bases map to TRBD1. With V trimmed by 3 bases and J by 6 bases, 7 bases remained unmatched. The CDR3 runs 15 residues. Looked up from germline, CDR1 is SGHDT and CDR2 is YYEEEE. The CDR3 spells CASSSDREEYEKLFF. Here the CDR3 DNA reads TGTGCCAGCAGCTCGGACAGGGAAGAGTATGAAAAACTGTTTTTT.

This chain connects TRBV12-5 to TRBJ1-5; D is ambiguous. This CDR3 has 13 amino acids. The germline V gene has CDR1 LGHNT and CDR2 FRNRAP. V was clipped by 4 bases and J by 6 bases, with 10 bases between them. The CDR3 spells CASGSLVGQPQHF. The CDR3 nucleotides read TGTGCTAGTGGTTCCCTAGTCGGTCAGCCCCAGCATTTT.

This clone was observed once. CDR3 coding DNA: TGTGCCAGCAGTGAATGGGAAGGCCCCAGGACTGAAGCTTTCTTT. Protein product: CASSEWEGPRTEAFF. The chain combines TRBV25-1 with TRBJ1-1, with unresolved D. Germline V gives CDR1 MGHDK, CDR2 SYGVNS. V lost 1 base, J lost 5 bases, and 14 bases lay in between. The CDR3 is 15 residues long. Supplemented by reference TRBV25-1 and TRBJ1-1, the full variable domain reads EADIYQTPRYLVIGTGKKITLECSQTMGHDKMYWYQQDPGMELHLIHYSYGVNSTEKGDLSSESTVSRIRTEHFPLTLESARPSHTSQYLCASSEWEGPRTEAFFGQGTRLTVV.

The rearrangement uses TRBV5-4 and TRBJ1-5, with D perhaps matching TRBD1 (5 bases). Germline V gene lookup returns CDR1 SGHNT and CDR2 YYREEE (reference sequence). The CDR3 covers 12 residues. Trimming pared 3 bases from V and 9 bases from J, leaving 10 bases between. The CDR3 bases are TGTGCCAGCAGCTATGGGGCAGGGCCCCAGCATTTT. Encoded protein: CASSYGAGPQHF.

The V call is TRBV7-9, the J call TRBJ2-7; D is uncertain. The CDR3 runs to 11 residues. Germline V gene lookup returns CDR1 SEHNR and CDR2 FQNEAQ (reference sequence). V lost 4 bases, J lost 4 bases, and 5 bases lay in between. This CDR3 reads CASSSKYEQYF. The CDR3 coding sequence is TGTGCCAGCAGCTCAAAATACGAGCAGTACTTC.

The chain is built from TRBV19 and TRBJ2-7, with D tentatively TRBD2 (5 bases). Germline values: CDR1 LNHDA, CDR2 SQIVND (reference sequence). V lost 1 base and J lost 4, with 8 bases in between. The CDR3 consists of 13 residues. The CDR3 protein is CASSIVPGYEQYV. DNA for the CDR3: TGTGCCAGTAGTATAGTACCGGGATACGAGCAGTACGTC.

J is TRBJ2-7 and V is TRBV19, with 9 bases matching TRBD2. This CDR3 contains 15 residues. V shed 5 bases, J shed 0 bases, and the junction held 5 bases outside the gene matches. Germline loops: CDR1 LNHDA, CDR2 SQIVND (reference sequence). CDR3 bases: TGTGCCAGTAGTTCCGAGCGGGGGGTCTCCTACGAGCAGTACTTC. Translating gives CASSSERGVSYEQYF. Based on the CDR3 plus reference TRBV19 and TRBJ2-7, the full variable domain is DGGITQSPKYLFRKEGQNVTLSCEQNLNHDAMYWYRQDPGQGLRLIYYSQIVNDFQKGDIAEGYSVSREKKESFPLTVTSAQKNPTAFYLCASSSERGVSYEQYFGPGTRLTVT.

The chain carries TRBV10-2 and TRBJ1-5; D remains unclear. The CDR3 is 16 residues long. V lost 0 bases, J lost 6 bases, and 15 bases lay in between. The germline CDR1 and CDR2 sequences are WSHSY and SAAADI. The DNA for the CDR3 is TGCGCCAGCAGTGAGTCAGGCCCACCGGGTCGTCAGCCCCAGCATTTT. It codes for CASSESGPPGRQPQHF.

The count of this clone is one. The chain carries TRBV2 and TRBJ1-5; the D gene is possibly TRBD1 (5 bases). Germline V gene sequence: CDR1 SNHLY, CDR2 FYNNEI. CDR3 size: 14 residues. V was pared by 6 bases and J by 3 bases, with 12 bases between. This CDR3 reads CASSPGSFNQPQHF. CDR3 sequence (DNA): TGTGCCAGCAGCCCAGGGTCTTTCAATCAGCCCCAGCATTTT.

This rearrangement joins TRBV4-3 to TRBJ2-3; D assignment may be TRBD1 or TRBD2 (6 bases each). Trimming took 0 bases from V and 4 from J, leaving 17 bases between them. The germline CDR1 and CDR2 sequences are LGHNA and YSLEER. The CDR3 spans 17 residues. This CDR3 reads CASSQDWARGRPDTQYF. As DNA, the CDR3 is TGCGCCAGCAGCCAAGATTGGGCGAGGGGGAGGCCAGATACGCAGTATTTT.

This rearrangement joins TRBV5-1 to TRBJ2-7; the D call may be TRBD1 or TRBD2 (5 bases each). The CDR3 runs to 14 residues. V shed 0 bases and J shed 5 bases, with 12 bases lying between them. Per the germline V gene, CDR1 is SGHRS and CDR2 is YFSETQ. DNA for the CDR3: TGCGCCAGCAGCTTGGGGGGGTTCCTGGACGAGCAGTACGTC. Its translation is CASSLGGFLDEQYV.

This chain connects TRBV5-1 to TRBJ2-3; 7 nucleotides agree with TRBD1. V was pared by 4 bases and J by 2 bases, with 7 bases of the junction left unmatched. The CDR3 covers 15 residues. Per the germline V gene, CDR1 is SGHRS and CDR2 is YFSETQ. DNA of the CDR3: TGCGCCAGCAGCCCCACAGGGGATTCCACAGATACGCAGTATTTT. It codes for CASSPTGDSTDTQYF.

This clone is labeled medium-sized. The chain couples TRBV4-3 to TRBJ1-1; 9 nucleotides line up with TRBD1. This CDR3 region has 14 residues. In germline, CDR1 is LGHNA, CDR2 YSLEER. V gave up 3 bases and J gave up 3 bases; unmatched junction bases: 2. CDR3 in amino acids: CASSQGQGYTEAFF. For the CDR3, the DNA is TGCGCCAGCAGCCAGGGACAGGGTTACACTGAAGCTTTCTTT.